The 22 T cell receptor beta chains below come from one sample, sequenced in a study of PD-1 blockade in mismatch repair-deficient tumors. Only in-frame clones appear in the TCRdb table, and some are missing; sequencing was by immunoSEQ multiplex PCR. The sample has more than 85,000 clones; 65% to 85% are singletons. This sample comprised peripheral blood, obtained approximately 8 months after starting pembrolizumab. These receptors were obtained from an adult with mismatch repair-deficient cancer.

This sequence joins TRBV27 and TRBJ2-2, with 8 bases identical to TRBD1. CDR3 size: 15 residues. J lost 5 bases, V lost 6 bases, and 8 bases had no gene match. Germline V gene sequence: CDR1 MNHEY, CDR2 SMNVEV (reference sequence). The CDR3 nucleotides are TGTGCCAGCAGACTAAATACAGGGGGAACCGGGGAGCTGTTTTTT. Translation: CASRLNTGGTGELFF.

The chain has TRBV29-1 and TRBJ1-2, with a weak D call TRBD1 (5 bases). In germline, CDR1 is SQVTM, CDR2 ANQGSEA. The CDR3 extends over 13 amino acids. The V and J ends lost 7 bases and 8 bases respectively, with 20 bases between them. The CDR3 sequence is CSALPTAGGGYTF. The CDR3 nucleotides are TGCAGCGCTTTGCCGACGGCCGGGGGGGGCTACACCTTC.

The chain employs TRBV19 and TRBJ2-1; TRBD2 agrees at 8 bases. The J segment lost 0 bases and the V segment lost 7 bases, leaving 5 bases of the junction unmatched. There are 15 residues in the CDR3. Germline V gives CDR1 LNHDA, CDR2 SQIVND (reference sequence). DNA of the CDR3: TGTGCCAGTACCCTAAGCGGGAGCTCCTACAATGAGCAGTTCTTC. Its protein product is CASTLSGSSYNEQFF.

The chain carries TRBV10-1 and TRBJ2-3; 9 bases fit TRBD2. The germline V gene has CDR1 WNHNN and CDR2 SYGVQD (reference sequence). The length of the CDR3 is 15 residues. After removal of 3 bases from V and 0 bases from J, the junction contained 1 base not matched to a gene. In DNA form, the CDR3 reads TGCGCCAGCAGTGAAGGACTAGCGAGCACAGATACGCAGTATTTT. Amino acids: CASSEGLASTDTQYF.

The rearrangement links TRBV7-8 to TRBJ2-1; no definite D call. This CDR3 contains 16 residues. CDR1 is SGHVS, CDR2 FQNEAQ, per germline. Trimming pared 4 bases from V and 5 bases from J, leaving 18 bases between. CDR3: CASSWWASRPNNEQFF. CDR3 in DNA: TGTGCCAGCAGCTGGTGGGCGTCCAGACCTAACAATGAGCAGTTCTTC.

The chain employs TRBV29-1 and TRBJ2-1, with 10 nucleotides matching TRBD2. This CDR3 has 13 amino acids. The J segment lost 9 bases and the V segment lost 2 bases, leaving 4 bases of the junction unmatched. Germline V CDR1 and CDR2: SQVTM, ANQGSEA. This chain's CDR3 is CSVERLAGFEQFF. DNA of the CDR3: TGCAGCGTTGAACGACTAGCGGGTTTTGAGCAGTTCTTC.

This chain connects TRBV18 to TRBJ2-7; a weak D match, TRBD1 (6 bases). Germline CDR1 reads KGHSH; CDR2 reads LQKENI. V shed 2 bases and J shed 3 bases, with 14 bases lying between them. This CDR3 has 15 amino acids. In DNA, the CDR3 is TGTGCCAGCTCACCATCGAAACAGGGCGACTACGAGCAGTACTTC. Amino acids: CASSPSKQGDYEQYF.

Notes on this clone: The junction shows a germline mismatch at one end, possibly a read error. The rearrangement joins TRBV27 to TRBJ2-7; tentative D call: TRBD2 (6 bases). CDR1 and CDR2 (germline): MNHEY, SMNVEV (reference sequence). CDR3 length: 13 amino acids. CDR3 in amino acids: CASSLAGSSEQYF. CDR3 coding DNA: TGTGCCAGCAGTTTGGCGGGATCCTCCGAGCAGTACTTC.

J is TRBJ2-3 and V is TRBV30; possible D gene TRBD1, 6 bases. The CDR3 contains 14 residues. Trimming cost V 1 base and J 7 bases, with 15 bases left between them. Germline loops: CDR1 GTSNPN, CDR2 SVGIG (reference sequence). The CDR3 DNA is TGTGCCTGGAGTGCCCTACAGGGTAGAAATACGCAGTATTTT. Residues: CAWSALQGRNTQYF.

This clone was seen a few times. This chain links TRBV5-4 with TRBJ1-1; D is ambiguous. V dropped 0 bases and J dropped 4 bases, with 7 bases sitting between them. CDR3 length: 13 residues. CDR1 and CDR2 from the germline V gene are SGHNT and YYREEE (reference sequence). In DNA, the CDR3 is TGTGCCAGCAGCTTGGTGTGGGGCACTGAAGCTTTCTTT. Encoded protein: CASSLVWGTEAFF.

The chain employs TRBV6-1 and TRBJ2-7; TRBD2 is a possible D gene (6 bases). Germline V gene data show CDR1 as MNHNS and CDR2 as SASEGT. Trimming left V 7 bases short and J 3 bases short, with 13 bases between. The length of the CDR3 is 13 residues. DNA for the CDR3: TGTGCCAGCAAAGGGGAGGTCCACTACGAGCAGTACTTC. Protein sequence: CASKGEVHYEQYF.

For this clone: Other DNA sequences from this sample encode an identical CDR3 as well. The V gene is TRBV7-9, the J gene TRBJ1-1, with no clear D. Germline CDR1 reads SEHNR; CDR2 reads FQNEAQ (reference sequence). The V gene lost 3 bases and the J gene lost 1 base, with 0 bases spanning the gap. The CDR3 extends over 11 amino acids. As DNA, the CDR3 is TGTGCCAGCAGCTTGAACACTGAAGCTTTCTTT. It yields the protein CASSLNTEAFF.

This clone was recorded a few times. This chain links TRBV7-2 with TRBJ1-5; tentative D call: TRBD1 (5 bases). Germline V gene lookup returns CDR1 SGHTA and CDR2 FQGNSA. With 1 base removed from V and 2 bases from J, the gap between germline ends came to 9 bases. The CDR3 covers 15 residues. The CDR3 DNA follows: TGTGCCAGCAGCTTAGAACAGGATGGCAATCAGCCCCAGCATTTT. It yields the protein CASSLEQDGNQPQHF.

The chain joins TRBV19 to TRBJ1-2, with a possible D match to TRBD1 (6 bases). V lost 2 bases and J 6 bases, leaving 13 bases between the germline ends. The CDR3 runs to 14 residues. CDR1 is LNHDA, CDR2 SQIVND, per germline (reference sequence). The CDR3 protein is CASSIRGRAHGYTF. CDR3 sequence (DNA): TGTGCCAGTAGTATACGGGGGCGCGCTCATGGCTACACCTTC.

This clone was seen a single time. The V call is TRBV27, the J call TRBJ2-3, with 8 positions matching TRBD2. From germline, CDR1 is MNHEY and CDR2 SMNVEV (reference sequence). The CDR3 loop spans 18 amino acids. The J segment lost 1 base and the V segment lost 2 bases, leaving 11 bases of the junction unmatched. The CDR3 DNA sequence: TGTGCCAGCAGTTTAGGGACTAGAATCCTCTCGGGCACAGATACGCAGTATTTT. Translating gives CASSLGTRILSGTDTQYF.

This chain connects TRBV5-1 to TRBJ1-2; D not certain. Per the germline V gene, CDR1 is SGHRS and CDR2 is YFSETQ. This CDR3 is built from 13 residues. The V end was cut by 5 bases, the J end by 6 bases, with 14 bases between. The CDR3: CASRDPSADGYTF. DNA of the CDR3: TGCGCCAGCAGGGACCCCTCCGCGGATGGCTACACCTTC.

The chain employs TRBV5-1 and TRBJ1-2, with D tentatively TRBD1 (5 bases). This CDR3 region has 15 residues. The V end lost 3 bases, the J end lost 4 bases, and 16 bases lay between the germline ends. Germline CDR1 reads SGHRS; CDR2 reads YFSETQ. This CDR3 reads CASSWGSSTGYGYTF. In DNA, the CDR3 is TGCGCCAGCAGCTGGGGGTCCTCCACTGGCTATGGCTACACCTTC.

The chain is built from TRBV6-6 and TRBJ1-2; no clear D gene. Germline CDR1 reads MNHNY; CDR2 reads SVGAGI (reference sequence). Trimming pared 5 bases from V and 5 bases from J, leaving 18 bases between. This CDR3 is built from 15 residues. In nucleotides, the CDR3 is TGTGCCAGCAGTCACAGTCTCGGAAGAGAGTATGGCTACACCTTC. Protein sequence: CASSHSLGREYGYTF.

This clone is categorized as medium-sized. The chain recombines TRBV7-9 with TRBJ2-1; 7 bases map to TRBD2. This CDR3 contains 15 residues. CDR1 and CDR2 (germline): SEHNR, FQNEAQ (reference sequence). The V gene end was trimmed by 5 bases and the J gene end by 8 bases; junction bases not matched to a gene: 12. This CDR3 reads CASSTQTTSLDEQFF. CDR3 in DNA: TGTGCCAGCAGCACACAGACGACTAGCCTCGATGAGCAGTTCTTC.

The chain has TRBV6-6 and TRBJ2-1, with D perhaps matching TRBD1 (5 bases). The CDR3 runs 14 residues. The germline gives CDR1 MNHNY, CDR2 SVGAGI (reference sequence). V gave up 3 bases and J gave up 12 bases, with 18 bases separating them. The CDR3, as DNA: TGTGCCAGCAGTTATGACAGTCTTATTCAAGGGCAGTTCTTC. Translating it yields CASSYDSLIQGQFF.

This clone was seen only once. V and J are TRBV6-6 and TRBJ2-1, with D possibly matching TRBD2 (5 bases). The CDR3 covers 14 residues. Looked up from germline, CDR1 is MNHNY and CDR2 is SVGAGI (reference sequence). Deletions cut 2 bases from V and 15 bases from J, with 20 bases between. The CDR3 region has the DNA TGTGCCAGCAGTTACCCGGGGAGTCTCTCAGATCGGTTCTTC. Amino acids: CASSYPGSLSDRFF.

This clone has only one observation. The genes are TRBV29-1 and TRBJ2-5; 11 bases match TRBD2. Germline V gene lookup returns CDR1 SQVTM and CDR2 ANQGSEA. The CDR3 covers 14 residues. V lost 6 bases, J lost 7 bases, and 10 bases stayed unmatched. CDR3 region: CSVPLAGVSGTQYF. The CDR3 nucleotides read TGCAGCGTCCCACTAGCGGGAGTGTCCGGGACCCAGTACTTC.